The clone carrying this T cell receptor beta chain was picked up many times. The antigen is undetermined. This record belongs to a study of T-cell memory formation after mild COVID-19. For the study at large: Clusters of TCRs were largely donor specific.

From 5'RACE with constant-segment primers came TCR alpha and TCR beta cDNA libraries that carried sample barcodes and UMIs. TCRdb passed the 5' RACE reads through MiXCR, listing each CDR3 protein once. The sample records 90,000 to 120,000 distinct CDR3 sequences, 18% being singletons. Study-wide findings and caveats: Cross-reactive memory appears to have joined, as suggested by some responding clones showing up in pre-infection memory. Later expanders leaned CD4+, whereas clones that contracted between day 15 and 85 were balanced CD4/CD8.

Germline CDR1 and CDR2: SEHNR and FQNEAQ (reference sequence). The V end was cut by 2 bases, the J end by 0 bases, with 12 bases between. This CDR3 has 16 residues. The TCR originated in a man between 18 and 35 years old who had mild COVID-19 (a few samples of this study predate the infection). Cell type and time point are not known. Sequences were obtained from PBMCs or a T cell subset sorted from them (not recorded which). The chain is built from TRBV7-9 and TRBJ2-3; D not resolved. CDR3 protein: CASSLTRRQSTDTQYF. CDR3 bases: TGTGCCAGCAGCTTAACGCGGCGGCAGAGCACAGATACGCAGTATTTT.